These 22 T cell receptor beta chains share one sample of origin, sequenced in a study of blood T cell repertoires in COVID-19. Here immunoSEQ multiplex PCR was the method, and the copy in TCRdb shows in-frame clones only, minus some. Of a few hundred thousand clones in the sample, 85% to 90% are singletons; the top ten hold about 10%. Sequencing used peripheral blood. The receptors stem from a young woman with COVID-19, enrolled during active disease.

In nucleotides, the CDR3 is TGTGCCAGCAGTTTATCGCTAGAAAGCTCCTACGAGCAGTACTTC. It codes for CASSLSLESSYEQYF. The V gene is TRBV27, the J gene TRBJ2-7; D is unresolved. Germline assignment: CDR1 MNHEY and CDR2 SMNVEV (reference sequence). V gave up 0 bases and J gave up 0 bases, with 9 bases separating them. CDR3 length equals 15 residues.

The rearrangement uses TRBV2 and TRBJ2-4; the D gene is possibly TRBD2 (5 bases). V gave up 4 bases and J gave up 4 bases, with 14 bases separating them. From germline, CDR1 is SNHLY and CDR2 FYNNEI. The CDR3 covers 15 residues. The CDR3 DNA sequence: TGTGCCAGCAGTGTCAGAGAGGGCCTAAAAAACATTCAGTACTTC. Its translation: CASSVREGLKNIQYF. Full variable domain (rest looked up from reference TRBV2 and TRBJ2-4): EPEVTQTPSHQVTQMGQEVILRCVPISNHLYFYWYRQILGQKVEFLVSFYNNEISEKSEIFDDQFSVERPDGSNFTLKIRSTKLEDSAMYFCASSVREGLKNIQYFGAGTRLSVL.

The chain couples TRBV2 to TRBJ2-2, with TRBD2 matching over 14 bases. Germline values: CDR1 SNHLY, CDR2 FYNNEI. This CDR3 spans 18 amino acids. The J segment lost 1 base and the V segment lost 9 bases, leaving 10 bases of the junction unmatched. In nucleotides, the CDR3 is TGTGCCAGAAAGCCCGGGACTAGCGGGAGCGAGAACACCGGGGAGCTGTTTTTT. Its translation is CARKPGTSGSENTGELFF.

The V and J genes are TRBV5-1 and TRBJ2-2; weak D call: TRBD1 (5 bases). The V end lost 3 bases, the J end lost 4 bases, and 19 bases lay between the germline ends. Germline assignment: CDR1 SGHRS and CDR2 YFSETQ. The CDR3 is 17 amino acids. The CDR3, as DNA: TGCGCCAGCAGCTCTCCTCCAGGACACTCTCCCACCGGGGAGCTGTTTTTT. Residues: CASSSPPGHSPTGELFF.

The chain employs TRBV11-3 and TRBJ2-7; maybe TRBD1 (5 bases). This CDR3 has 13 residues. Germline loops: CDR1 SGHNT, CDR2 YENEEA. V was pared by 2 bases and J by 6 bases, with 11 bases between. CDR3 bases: TGTGCCAGCAGCTTAAGTGGGGCCAGCGAGCAGTACTTC. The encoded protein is CASSLSGASEQYF.

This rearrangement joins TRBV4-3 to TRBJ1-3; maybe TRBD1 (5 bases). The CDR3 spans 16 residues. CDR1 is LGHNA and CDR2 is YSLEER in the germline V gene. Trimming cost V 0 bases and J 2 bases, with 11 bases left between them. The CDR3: CASSQDHGGTGNTIYF. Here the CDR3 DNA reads TGCGCCAGCAGCCAAGACCACGGGGGTACTGGAAACACCATATATTTT.

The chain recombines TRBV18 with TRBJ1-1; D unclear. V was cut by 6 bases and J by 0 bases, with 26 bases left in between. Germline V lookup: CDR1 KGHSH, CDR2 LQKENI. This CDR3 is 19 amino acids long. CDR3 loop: CASSLSSGRIPSMNTEAFF. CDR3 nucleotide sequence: TGTGCCAGCTCTCTTTCGAGTGGCAGGATTCCTTCGATGAACACTGAAGCTTTCTTT.

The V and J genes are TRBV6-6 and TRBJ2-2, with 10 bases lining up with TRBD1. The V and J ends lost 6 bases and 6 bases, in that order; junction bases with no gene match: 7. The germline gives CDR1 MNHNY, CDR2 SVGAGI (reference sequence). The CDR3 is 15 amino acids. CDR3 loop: CASRAGTGESGELFF. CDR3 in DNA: TGTGCCAGCAGGGCCGGGACAGGGGAATCCGGGGAGCTGTTTTTT.

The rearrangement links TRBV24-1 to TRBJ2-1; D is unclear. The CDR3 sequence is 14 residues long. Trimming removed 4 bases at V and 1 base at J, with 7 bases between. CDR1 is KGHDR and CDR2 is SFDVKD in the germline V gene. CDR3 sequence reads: CATSDRVSYNEQFF. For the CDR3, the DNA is TGTGCCACCAGTGACCGGGTGTCCTACAATGAGCAGTTCTTC.

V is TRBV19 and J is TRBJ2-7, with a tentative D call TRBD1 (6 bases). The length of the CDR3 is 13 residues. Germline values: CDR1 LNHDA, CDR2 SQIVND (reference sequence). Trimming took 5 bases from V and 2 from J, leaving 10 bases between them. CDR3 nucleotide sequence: TGTGCCAGTAGTCCGGGACAAGCCTACGAGCAGTACTTC. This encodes CASSPGQAYEQYF.

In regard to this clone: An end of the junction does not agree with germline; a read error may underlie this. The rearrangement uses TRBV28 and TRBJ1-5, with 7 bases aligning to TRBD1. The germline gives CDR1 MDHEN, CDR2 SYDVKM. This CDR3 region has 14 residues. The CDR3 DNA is TGTGCCAGCAGTTCCCGACAGGGCAATCGGCCCCAGCATTTT. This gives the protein CASSSRQGNRPQHF.

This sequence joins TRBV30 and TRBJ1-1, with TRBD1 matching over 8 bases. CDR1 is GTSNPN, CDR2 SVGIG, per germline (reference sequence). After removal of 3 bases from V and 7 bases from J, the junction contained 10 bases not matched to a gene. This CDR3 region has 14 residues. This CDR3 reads CAWRGDRTSNEAFF. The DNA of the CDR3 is TGTGCCTGGAGAGGGGACAGGACCTCAAATGAAGCTTTCTTT.

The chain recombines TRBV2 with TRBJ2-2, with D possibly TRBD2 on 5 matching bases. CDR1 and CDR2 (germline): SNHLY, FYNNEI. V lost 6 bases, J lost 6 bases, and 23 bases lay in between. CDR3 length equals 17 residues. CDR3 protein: CASSRSRRVGESGELFF. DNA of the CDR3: TGTGCCAGCAGCCGGAGCCGTCGGGTGGGAGAGTCCGGGGAGCTGTTTTTT.

The CDR3 loop reads CASSTGTGTGNTIYF. For the CDR3, the DNA is TGTGCCAGCAGTACCGGGACAGGGACTGGAAACACCATATATTTT. The chain links TRBV6-5 to TRBJ1-3; 9 bases match TRBD1. Germline CDR1 reads MNHEY; CDR2 reads SVGAGI. Unmatched junction bases numbered 4, after V lost 5 bases and J lost 2 bases. The CDR3 is made up of 15 amino acids.

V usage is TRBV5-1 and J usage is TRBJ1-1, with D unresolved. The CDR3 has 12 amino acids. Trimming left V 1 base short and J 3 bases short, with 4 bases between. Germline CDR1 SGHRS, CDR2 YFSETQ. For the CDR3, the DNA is TGCGCCAGCAGCTTGAGCCACACTGAAGCTTTCTTT. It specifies CASSLSHTEAFF.

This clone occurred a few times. Here the CDR3 reads CASSSWTGRNTEAFF. The CDR3 DNA is TGCGCCAGCAGCTCCTGGACAGGGAGGAACACTGAAGCTTTCTTT. The rearrangement links TRBV5-1 to TRBJ1-1; 8 nucleotides line up with TRBD1. After removal of 3 bases from V and 1 base from J, the junction contained 5 bases not matched to a gene. The CDR3 loop spans 15 amino acids. Germline V gene data show CDR1 as SGHRS and CDR2 as YFSETQ.

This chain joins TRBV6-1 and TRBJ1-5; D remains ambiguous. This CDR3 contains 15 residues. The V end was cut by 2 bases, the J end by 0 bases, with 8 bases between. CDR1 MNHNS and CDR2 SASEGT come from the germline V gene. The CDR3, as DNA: TGTGCCAGCAGTGAAAACAGCTTTAGCAATCAGCCCCAGCATTTT. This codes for CASSENSFSNQPQHF.

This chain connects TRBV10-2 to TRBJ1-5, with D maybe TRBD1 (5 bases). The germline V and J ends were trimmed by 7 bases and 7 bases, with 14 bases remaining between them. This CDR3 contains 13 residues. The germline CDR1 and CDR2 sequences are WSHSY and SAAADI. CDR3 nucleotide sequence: TGCGCCAGCACCCTCGGGGGAAGGCAGCCCCAGCATTTT. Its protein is CASTLGGRQPQHF.

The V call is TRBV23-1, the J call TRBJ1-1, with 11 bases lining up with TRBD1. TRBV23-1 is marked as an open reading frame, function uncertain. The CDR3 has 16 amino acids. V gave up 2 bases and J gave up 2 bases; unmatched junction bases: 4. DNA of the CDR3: TGCGCCAGCAGTCAAAGGACAGGGGGCCTTAACACTGAAGCTTTCTTT. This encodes CASSQRTGGLNTEAFF.

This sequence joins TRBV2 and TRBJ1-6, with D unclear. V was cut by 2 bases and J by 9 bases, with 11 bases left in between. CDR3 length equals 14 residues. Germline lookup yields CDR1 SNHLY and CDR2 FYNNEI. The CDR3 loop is CASSERGLGSPLHF. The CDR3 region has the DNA TGTGCCAGCAGTGAAAGAGGCCTAGGTTCACCCCTCCACTTT.

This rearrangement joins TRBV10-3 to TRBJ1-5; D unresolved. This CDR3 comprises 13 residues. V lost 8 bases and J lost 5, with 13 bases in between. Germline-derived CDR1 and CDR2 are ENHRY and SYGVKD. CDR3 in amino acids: CAIGPVPYQPQHF. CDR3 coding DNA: TGTGCCATCGGCCCAGTCCCCTATCAGCCCCAGCATTTT.

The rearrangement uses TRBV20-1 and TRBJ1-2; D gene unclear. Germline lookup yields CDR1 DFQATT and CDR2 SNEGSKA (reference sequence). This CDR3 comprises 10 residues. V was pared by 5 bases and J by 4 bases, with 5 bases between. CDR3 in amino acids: CSAALYGYTF. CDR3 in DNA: TGCAGTGCTGCACTCTATGGCTACACCTTC.